This T cell receptor (beta chain) was profiled in a study of cytomegalovirus exposure and HLA in healthy donors. The study's findings and limits: Sequencing depth roughly uniform across donors was assumed in presence/absence analyses.

About this clone itself: What it binds is unknown.

In the PCR, 60 Vbeta and 13 Jbeta primers were used. Produced via immunoSEQ multiplex PCR; TCRdb's table is partial and in-frame only. The sample consists of 140,000 to 150,000 clones, 76% of them appearing once. The CDR3 totals 15 residues. Trimming shortened V by 4 bases and J by 5 bases, and 15 bases separated the two germline ends. Germline CDR1 reads SGHKS; CDR2 reads YYEKEE (reference sequence). This chain uses TRBV5-5 with TRBJ2-2; D unresolved. Sequenced sample: PBMCs. The sequence came from a man aged 40-49 years in good health and CMV-seronegative. The CDR3 coding sequence is TGTGCCAGCAGCCCAAAGACGGGTCATACCGGGGAGCTGTTTTTT. Translating gives CASSPKTGHTGELFF.